This TCR beta chain was sequenced for a study of blood T cell repertoires in COVID-19. Study summary: The study drew acute and convalescent COVID-19 samples from the United States, Italy and Spain. T cells, B-cell-depleted T cells, or PBMCs supplied cDNA or gDNA.

The CDR3 sequence is 16 residues long. The V and J ends lost 0 bases and 5 bases respectively, with 17 bases between them. Germline assignment: CDR1 SGDLS and CDR2 YYNGEE. In the study's own analysis: Reference gene primer amplification gave estimated nucleated cell counts. Sequencing was performed with immunoSEQ multiplex PCR; in TCRdb, only in-frame clones are kept and a portion is missing. Clone size and the V and J calls come from that table; the DNA yielded D and trimming. The data contain some 300,000 clones, roughly nine tenths of them singletons. The specimen was peripheral blood. This clonotype was sampled from a man between 18 and 29 years old with active or convalescent COVID-19. The chain couples TRBV9 to TRBJ1-1; weak D call: TRBD1 (6 bases). CDR3 sequence reads: CASSVGLRGAKTEAFF. CDR3 in DNA: TGTGCCAGCAGCGTAGGACTGCGGGGGGCTAAAACTGAAGCTTTCTTT.